This T cell receptor beta chain was recovered during a study of T cells in Graves' hyperthyroidism and ophthalmopathy. Study overall: Peripheral blood samples were taken at initial diagnosis, prior to any treatment.

Amplification targeted TCR beta CDR3 regions from RNA transcripts. HTBI primers were employed in a first-round RT-PCR of the TCR CDR3. TCRdb redid the calling of the multiplex PCR reads with MiXCR, one entry per CDR3 protein. The sample records about 740,000 distinct CDR3 sequences, around 15% being singletons. The CDR3 has 12 amino acids. V was clipped by 0 bases and J by 15 bases, with 12 bases between them. CDR1 is SEHNR and CDR2 is FQNEAQ in the germline V gene (reference sequence). This clonotype occurred a few times. The rearrangement links TRBV7-9 to TRBJ2-1; D ambiguous. This clonotype was sampled from a woman younger than 30 with Graves' hyperthyroidism. Material: blood. CDR3 DNA: TGTGCCAGCAGCTTAGCCAGACTTGGGGTGTTCTTC. Translated, it gives CASSLARLGVFF.